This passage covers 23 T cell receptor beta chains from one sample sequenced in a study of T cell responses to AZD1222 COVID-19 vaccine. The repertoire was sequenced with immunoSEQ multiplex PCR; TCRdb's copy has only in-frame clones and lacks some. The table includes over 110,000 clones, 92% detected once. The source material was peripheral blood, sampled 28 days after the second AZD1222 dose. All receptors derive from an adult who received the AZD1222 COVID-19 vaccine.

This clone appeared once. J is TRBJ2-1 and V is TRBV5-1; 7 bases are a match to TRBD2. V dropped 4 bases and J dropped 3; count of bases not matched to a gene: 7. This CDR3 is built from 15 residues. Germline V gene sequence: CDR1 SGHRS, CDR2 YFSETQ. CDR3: CASSAQTGGYNEQFF. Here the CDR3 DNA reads TGCGCCAGCAGCGCGCAAACGGGGGGCTACAATGAGCAGTTCTTC.

In nucleotides, the CDR3 is TGTGCCAGCAGCGGGAGGACAGGGGTGTATGGCTACACCTTC. Amino acids: CASSGRTGVYGYTF. The chain links TRBV5-6 to TRBJ1-2, with 9 nucleotides matching TRBD1. CDR1 and CDR2 from the germline V gene are SGHDT and YYEEEE. V was pared by 4 bases and J by 5 bases, with 6 bases of the junction left unmatched. The CDR3 is 14 residues long.

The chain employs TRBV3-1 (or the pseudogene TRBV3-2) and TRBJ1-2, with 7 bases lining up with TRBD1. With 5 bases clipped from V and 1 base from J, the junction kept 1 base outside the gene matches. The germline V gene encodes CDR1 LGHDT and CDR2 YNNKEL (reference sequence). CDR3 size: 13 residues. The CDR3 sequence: CASSAGGNYGYTF. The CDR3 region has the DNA TGTGCCAGCAGCGCAGGGGGTAACTATGGCTACACCTTC.

CDR3 region: CASSLAGRGLRDGYTF. The CDR3 DNA reads as TGTGCCAGCAGCTTAGCGGGGAGGGGCCTTAGAGATGGCTACACCTTC. The rearrangement joins TRBV7-2 to TRBJ1-2; D is possibly TRBD1 (5 bases). CDR1 and CDR2 (germline): SGHTA, FQGNSA. The CDR3 covers 16 residues. The V end was cut by 0 bases, the J end by 6 bases, with 17 bases between.

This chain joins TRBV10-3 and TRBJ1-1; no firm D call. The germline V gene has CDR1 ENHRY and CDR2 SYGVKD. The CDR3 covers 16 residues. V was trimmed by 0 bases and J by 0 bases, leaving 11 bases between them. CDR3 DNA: TGTGCCATCAGTGAGTCGGCGGGCAGCATGAACACTGAAGCTTTCTTT. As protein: CAISESAGSMNTEAFF.

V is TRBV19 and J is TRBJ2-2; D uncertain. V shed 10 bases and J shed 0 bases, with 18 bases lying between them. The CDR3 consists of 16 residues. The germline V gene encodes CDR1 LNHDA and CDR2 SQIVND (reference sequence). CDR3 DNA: TGTGCCACCACGGGTTCCGCAGGCACGAACACCGGGGAGCTGTTTTTT. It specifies CATTGSAGTNTGELFF.

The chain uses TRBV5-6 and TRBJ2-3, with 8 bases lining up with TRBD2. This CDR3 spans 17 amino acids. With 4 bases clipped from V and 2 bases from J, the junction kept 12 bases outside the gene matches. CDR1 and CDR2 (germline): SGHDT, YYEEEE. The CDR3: CASSPVYSGSPTDTQYF. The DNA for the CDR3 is TGTGCCAGCAGCCCCGTCTACAGCGGGAGTCCCACAGATACGCAGTATTTT.

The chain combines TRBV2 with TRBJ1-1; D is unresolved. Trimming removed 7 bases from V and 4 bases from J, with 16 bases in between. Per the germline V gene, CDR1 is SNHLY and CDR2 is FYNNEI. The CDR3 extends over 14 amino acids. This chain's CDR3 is CASKIAHSSTEAFF. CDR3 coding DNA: TGTGCCAGCAAAATAGCACATTCGAGCACTGAAGCTTTCTTT.

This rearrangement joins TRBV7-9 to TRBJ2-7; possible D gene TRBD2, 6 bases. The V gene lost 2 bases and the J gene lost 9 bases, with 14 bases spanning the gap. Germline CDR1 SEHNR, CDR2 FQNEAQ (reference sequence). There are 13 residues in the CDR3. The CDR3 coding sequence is TGTGCCAGCAGCTTAAACGGGCCCGGGGGGCAGTACTTC. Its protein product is CASSLNGPGGQYF.

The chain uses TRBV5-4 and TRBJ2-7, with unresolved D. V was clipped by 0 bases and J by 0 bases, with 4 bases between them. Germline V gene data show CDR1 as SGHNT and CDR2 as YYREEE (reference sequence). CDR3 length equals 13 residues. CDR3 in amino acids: CASSLGVSYEQYF. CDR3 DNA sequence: TGTGCCAGCAGCTTGGGGGTCTCCTACGAGCAGTACTTC.

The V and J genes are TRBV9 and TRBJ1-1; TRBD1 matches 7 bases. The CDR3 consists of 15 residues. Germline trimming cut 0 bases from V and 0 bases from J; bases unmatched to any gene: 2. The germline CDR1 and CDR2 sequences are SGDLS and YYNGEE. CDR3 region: CASSVGQGMNTEAFF. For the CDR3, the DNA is TGTGCCAGCAGCGTAGGACAGGGAATGAACACTGAAGCTTTCTTT.

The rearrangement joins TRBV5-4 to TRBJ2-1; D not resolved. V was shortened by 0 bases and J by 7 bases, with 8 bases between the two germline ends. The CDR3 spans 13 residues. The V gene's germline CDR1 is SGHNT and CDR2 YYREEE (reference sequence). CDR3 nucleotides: TGTGCCAGCAGCTTGGATGGGCCAAATGAGCAGTTCTTC. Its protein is CASSLDGPNEQFF.

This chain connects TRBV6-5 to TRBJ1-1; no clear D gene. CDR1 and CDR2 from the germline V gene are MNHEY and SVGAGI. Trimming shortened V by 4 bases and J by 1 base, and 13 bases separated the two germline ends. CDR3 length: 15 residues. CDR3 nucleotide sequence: TGTGCCAGCAGTTTGACGGACGGCGGGAACACTGAAGCTTTCTTT. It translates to CASSLTDGGNTEAFF.

CDR3 region: CASSRQGNTEAFF. In DNA, the CDR3 is TGTGCCAGCAGTCGACAGGGGAACACTGAAGCTTTCTTT. This chain connects TRBV6-5 to TRBJ1-1; 7 nucleotides match TRBD1. The CDR3 is made up of 13 amino acids. V trimming: 5 bases; J trimming: 1 base; junction bases outside the gene matches: 1. In germline, CDR1 is MNHEY, CDR2 SVGAGI.

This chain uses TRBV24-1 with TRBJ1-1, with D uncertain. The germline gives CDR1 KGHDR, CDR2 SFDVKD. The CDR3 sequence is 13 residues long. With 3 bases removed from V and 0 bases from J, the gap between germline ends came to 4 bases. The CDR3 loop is CATSDRLNTEAFF. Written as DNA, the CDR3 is TGTGCCACCAGTGATCGACTGAACACTGAAGCTTTCTTT.

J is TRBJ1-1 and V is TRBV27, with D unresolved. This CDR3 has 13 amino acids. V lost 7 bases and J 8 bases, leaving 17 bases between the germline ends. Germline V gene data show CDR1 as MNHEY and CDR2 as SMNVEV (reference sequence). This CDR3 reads CASTTKALSEAFF. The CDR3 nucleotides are TGTGCCAGCACTACCAAGGCTCTGTCGGAAGCTTTCTTT.

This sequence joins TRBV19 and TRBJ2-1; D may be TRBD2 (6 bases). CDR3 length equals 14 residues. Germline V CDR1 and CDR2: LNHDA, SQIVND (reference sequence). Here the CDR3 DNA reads TGTGCAATTTCCTCGGCGGGAAACTTCGGTGAGCAGTTCTTC. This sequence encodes CAISSAGNFGEQFF.

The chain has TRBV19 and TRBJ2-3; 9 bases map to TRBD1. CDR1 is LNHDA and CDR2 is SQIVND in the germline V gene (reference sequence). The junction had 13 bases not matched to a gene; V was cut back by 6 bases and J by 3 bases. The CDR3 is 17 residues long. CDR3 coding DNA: TGTGCCAGTAGCACAGGGGGCGCGCGTTTTAGGACAGATACGCAGTATTTT. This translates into CASSTGGARFRTDTQYF.

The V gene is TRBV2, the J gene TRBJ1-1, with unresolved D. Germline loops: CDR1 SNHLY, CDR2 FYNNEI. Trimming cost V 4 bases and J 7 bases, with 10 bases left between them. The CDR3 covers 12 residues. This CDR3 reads CASSAAGLEAFF. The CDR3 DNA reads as TGTGCCAGCAGTGCCGCAGGCCTTGAAGCTTTCTTT.

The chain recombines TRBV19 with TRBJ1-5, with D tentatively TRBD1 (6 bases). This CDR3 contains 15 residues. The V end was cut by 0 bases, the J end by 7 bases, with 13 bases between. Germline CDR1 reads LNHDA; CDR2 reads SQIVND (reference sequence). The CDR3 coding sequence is TGTGCCAGTAGTATAGATAGCAGGGGATGGCAGCCCCAGCATTTT. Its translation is CASSIDSRGWQPQHF.

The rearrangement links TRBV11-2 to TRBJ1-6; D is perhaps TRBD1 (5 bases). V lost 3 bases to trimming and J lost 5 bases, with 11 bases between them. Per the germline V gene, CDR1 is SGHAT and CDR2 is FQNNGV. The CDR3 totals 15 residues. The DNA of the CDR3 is TGTGCCAGCAGCTTCGGGACGGAGGATAATTCACCCCTCCACTTT. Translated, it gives CASSFGTEDNSPLHF.

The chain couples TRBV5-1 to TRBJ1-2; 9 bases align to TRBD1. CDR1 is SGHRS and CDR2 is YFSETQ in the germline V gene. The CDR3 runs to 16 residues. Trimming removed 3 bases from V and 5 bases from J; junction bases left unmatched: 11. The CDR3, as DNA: TGCGCCAGCAGCTGGGAAACCGGGACAGGGTTTTATGGCTACACCTTC. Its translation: CASSWETGTGFYGYTF. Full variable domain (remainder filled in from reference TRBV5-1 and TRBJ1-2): KAGVTQTPRYLIKTRGQQVTLSCSPISGHRSVSWYQQTPGQGLQFLFEYFSETQRNKGNFPGRFSGRQFSNSRSEMNVSTLELGDSALYLCASSWETGTGFYGYTFGSGTRLTVV.

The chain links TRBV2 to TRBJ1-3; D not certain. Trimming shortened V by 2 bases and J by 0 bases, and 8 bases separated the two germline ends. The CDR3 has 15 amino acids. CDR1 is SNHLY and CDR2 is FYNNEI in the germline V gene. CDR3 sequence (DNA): TGTGCCAGCAGTGAAAGGCAGAGCTCTGGAAACACCATATATTTT. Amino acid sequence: CASSERQSSGNTIYF.